This TCR beta chain was observed in a study of post-analysis software for immune sequencing data. Notes on the study in general: The study found TRBV5-6, TRBV5-1 and TRBV20-1 among roughly 5 TRBV segments more frequent in patients than controls.

The library was made from cDNA and included unique molecular identifiers. TCRdb re-called the PCR reads through MiXCR, storing one row per CDR3 protein. The data contain hundreds of thousands of distinct CDR3 sequences, around 50% of them singletons. Germline values: CDR1 MNHEY, CDR2 SMNVEV (reference sequence). This CDR3 is built from 13 residues. This clonotype came up once. The antigen is unknown. The V call is TRBV27, the J call TRBJ2-1; the D is unclear. The end of the DNA fits TRBJ2-7 better, so the J call may be wrong. Sequenced sample: blood. This clonotype was obtained from a girl between 10 and 17 years old with multiple sclerosis. The CDR3 nucleotides read TGTGCCAGCAGTTTAATAGGAGACTACGAGCAGTACTTC. It is translated as CASSLIGDYEQYF.